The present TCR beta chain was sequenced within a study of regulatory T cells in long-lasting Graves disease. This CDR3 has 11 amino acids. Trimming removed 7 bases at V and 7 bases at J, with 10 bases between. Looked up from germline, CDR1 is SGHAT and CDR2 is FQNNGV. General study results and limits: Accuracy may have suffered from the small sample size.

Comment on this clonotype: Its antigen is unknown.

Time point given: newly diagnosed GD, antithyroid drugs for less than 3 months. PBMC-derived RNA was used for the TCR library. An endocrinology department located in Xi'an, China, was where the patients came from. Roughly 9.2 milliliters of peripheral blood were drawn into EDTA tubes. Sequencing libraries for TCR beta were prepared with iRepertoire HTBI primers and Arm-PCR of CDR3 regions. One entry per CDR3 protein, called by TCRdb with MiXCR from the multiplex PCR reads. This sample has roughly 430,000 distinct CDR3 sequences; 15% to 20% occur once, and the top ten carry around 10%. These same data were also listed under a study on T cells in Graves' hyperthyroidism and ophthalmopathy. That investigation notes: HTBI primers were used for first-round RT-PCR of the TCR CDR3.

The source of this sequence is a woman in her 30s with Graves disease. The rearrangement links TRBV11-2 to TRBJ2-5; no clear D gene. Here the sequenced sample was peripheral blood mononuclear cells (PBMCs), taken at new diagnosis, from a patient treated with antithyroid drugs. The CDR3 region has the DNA TGTGCCAGCAACACTTTGGGGACCCAGTACTTC. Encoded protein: CASNTLGTQYF.